Listed below are T cell receptor beta chains from one sample, sequenced in a study of T-cell memory formation after mild COVID-19. TCRdb recomputed calls from the 5' RACE reads with MiXCR, one row per CDR3 protein. The sample consists of 530,000 or so distinct CDR3 sequences, roughly 17% of them appearing once. What was sequenced was PBMCs or a T cell subset sorted from them (not recorded which). The source of these receptors is an adult woman who had mild COVID-19 (a few samples of this study predate the infection). Cell type and time point are not known. Each CDR3 is given with its conserved first and last residue. Fields, in order: V gene, D gene, J gene, clone size, CDR3 protein, CDR3 DNA. The D gene is left open where the match is weak. Clone size is not always given. Where it is, it says once, few, many or a class for expanded clones.

TRBV2	TRBD2	TRBJ2-1	many	CASKLTSGVLNEQFF	TGTGCCAGCAAATTGACTAGCGGAGTTCTCAATGAGCAGTTCTTC
TRBV2	NA	TRBJ2-7	few	CASSDPQRVYEQYF	TGTGCCAGCAGTGACCCCCAGCGAGTCTACGAGCAGTACTTC
TRBV6-2/TRBV6-3	NA	TRBJ1-1	NA	CASRTGTLNTEAFF	TGTGCCAGCCGGACCGGGACATTGAACACTGAAGCTTTCTTT
TRBV5-1	NA	TRBJ2-3	once	CASSLDTLGTDTQYF	TGCGCCAGCAGCTTGGATACCCTAGGCACAGATACGCAGTATTTT
TRBV6-2/TRBV6-3	NA	TRBJ2-6	few	CASSYGAGTGANVLTF	TGTGCCAGCAGTTACGGGGCAGGGACAGGGGCCAACGTCCTGACTTTC
TRBV21-1	NA	TRBJ1-6	few	CASSKPLPLHF	TGTGCCAGCAGCAAACCACTCCCCCTCCACTTT
TRBV7-9	TRBD2	TRBJ2-1	few	CASSLDRPSGPRTGSYNEQFF	TGTGCCAGCAGCTTAGATCGCCCTAGCGGGCCCCGCACTGGGTCCTACAATGAGCAGTTCTTC
TRBV12-3/TRBV12-4	TRBD2	TRBJ2-7	few	CASSPSGLAGSREQYF	TGTGCCAGCAGCCCCTCGGGGCTAGCGGGAAGCCGCGAGCAGTACTTC
TRBV5-5	TRBD1	TRBJ2-1	few	CASNRGPSSYNEQFF	TGTGCCAGCAACAGGGGCCCTAGCTCCTACAATGAGCAGTTCTTC
TRBV20-1	TRBD1	TRBJ2-1	NA	CSATARDRDDEQFF	TGCAGTGCTACTGCGCGGGACAGGGATGATGAGCAGTTCTTC
TRBV30	TRBD1	TRBJ1-3	few	CTGQGANTIYF	TGTACAGGACAGGGGGCGAACACCATATATTTT